The clone carrying this TCR beta chain has just a few counts. The antigen is undetermined. The 5'RACE method, run with constant-segment primers, produced TCR alpha and TCR beta cDNA libraries (carrying sample barcodes and UMIs). TCRdb fed the 5' RACE reads into MiXCR, producing one record per CDR3 protein. The data show around 370,000 distinct CDR3 sequences, with roughly 21% seen just once and 12% held by the top ten. This entry is derived from a study of T-cell memory formation after mild COVID-19. Overall study findings and caveats: Certain responding clones were present in pre-infection memory, suggesting participation of cross-reactive memory. SARS-CoV-2 specificity was not confirmed for second-wave clones peaking on day 37. Shrinking CD4+ clones resided mostly in CM and EM, and CD8+ ones in EMRA.

The CDR3 runs 14 residues. V dropped 3 bases and J dropped 6 bases, with 14 bases sitting between them. CDR1 is MNHNS, CDR2 SASEGT, per germline. The sample comprised PBMCs or a T cell subset sorted from them (not recorded which). The clonotype originates from an adult woman who had mild COVID-19 (a few samples of this study predate the infection). Cell type and time point are not known. This rearrangement joins TRBV6-1 to TRBJ1-1; D is unresolved. CDR3 in amino acids: CASSEGRALAEAFF. CDR3 in DNA: TGTGCCAGCAGTGAGGGTCGAGCACTCGCTGAAGCTTTCTTT.